This T cell receptor beta chain was sequenced for a study of T cells after yellow fever vaccination. Study-wide results and caveats: Abundant clonotypes from the bulk population could get into FACS-sorted repertoires as contaminants. On re-exposure, the response was weaker but peaked faster, at day 5 versus 15.

With respect to this clonotype: The target antigen is unknown.

TCRdb re-called the 5' RACE reads through MiXCR, storing one row per CDR3 protein. This repertoire shows 610,000 or so distinct CDR3 sequences, roughly an eighth found once; its top ten account for 14% to 15%. The source material was PBMCs, sampled on the day of the yellow fever booster vaccination. This clonotype was obtained from a man younger than 45 who received the YFV17D yellow fever vaccine.

This chain's CDR3 is CASSPGLAGRLSYEQYF. The CDR3 DNA reads TGCGCCAGCAGCCCCGGACTAGCGGGCCGACTTTCCTACGAGCAGTACTTC. The J gene is TRBJ2-7, the V gene TRBV5-1; 11 nucleotides agree with TRBD2. V was pared by 4 bases and J by 1 base, with 10 bases of the junction left unmatched. CDR1 and CDR2 (germline): SGHRS, YFSETQ. The CDR3 is 17 residues long.